The source of this T cell receptor beta chain is a study of blood T cell repertoires in COVID-19. CDR3 length: 15 residues. The germline V gene has CDR1 MDHEN and CDR2 SYDVKM. V was clipped by 4 bases and J by 3 bases, with 10 bases between them. The method was immunoSEQ multiplex PCR; TCRdb's version includes in-frame clones alone and lacks a portion of them. The data contain 150,000 or so clones, around 84% of them singletons. The chain carries TRBV28 and TRBJ1-6, with D possibly TRBD1 on 6 matching bases. Specimen: peripheral blood. The sequence derives from an elderly woman with acute or convalescent COVID-19. As DNA, the CDR3 is TGTGCCAGCAGTTCCACAGGGAACTATAATTCACCCCTCCACTTT. It encodes CASSSTGNYNSPLHF.